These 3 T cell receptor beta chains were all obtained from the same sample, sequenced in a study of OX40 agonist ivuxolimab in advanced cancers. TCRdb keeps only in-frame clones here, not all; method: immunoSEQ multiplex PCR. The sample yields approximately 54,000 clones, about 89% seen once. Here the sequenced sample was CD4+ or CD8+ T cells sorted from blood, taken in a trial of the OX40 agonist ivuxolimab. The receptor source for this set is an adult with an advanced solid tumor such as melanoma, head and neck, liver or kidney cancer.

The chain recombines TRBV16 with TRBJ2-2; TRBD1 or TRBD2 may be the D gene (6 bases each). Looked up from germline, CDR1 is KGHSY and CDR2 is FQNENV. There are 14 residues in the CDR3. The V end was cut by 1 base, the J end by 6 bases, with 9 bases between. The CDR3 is CASSQYRGPGELFF. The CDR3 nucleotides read TGTGCCAGCAGCCAATACCGGGGGCCCGGGGAGCTGTTTTTT.

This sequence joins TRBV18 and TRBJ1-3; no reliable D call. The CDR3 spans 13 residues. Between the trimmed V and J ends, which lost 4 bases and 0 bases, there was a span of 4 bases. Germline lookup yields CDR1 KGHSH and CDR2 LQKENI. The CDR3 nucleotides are TGTGCCAGCTCACAAGACTCTGGAAACACCATATATTTT. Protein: CASSQDSGNTIYF.

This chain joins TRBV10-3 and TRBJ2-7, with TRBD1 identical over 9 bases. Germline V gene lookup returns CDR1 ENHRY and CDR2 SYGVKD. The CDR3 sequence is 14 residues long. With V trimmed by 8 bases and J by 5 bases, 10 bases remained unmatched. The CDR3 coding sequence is TGTGCCATCCATCCCGGGACAGGGTTCCACGAGCAGTACTTC. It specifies CAIHPGTGFHEQYF.